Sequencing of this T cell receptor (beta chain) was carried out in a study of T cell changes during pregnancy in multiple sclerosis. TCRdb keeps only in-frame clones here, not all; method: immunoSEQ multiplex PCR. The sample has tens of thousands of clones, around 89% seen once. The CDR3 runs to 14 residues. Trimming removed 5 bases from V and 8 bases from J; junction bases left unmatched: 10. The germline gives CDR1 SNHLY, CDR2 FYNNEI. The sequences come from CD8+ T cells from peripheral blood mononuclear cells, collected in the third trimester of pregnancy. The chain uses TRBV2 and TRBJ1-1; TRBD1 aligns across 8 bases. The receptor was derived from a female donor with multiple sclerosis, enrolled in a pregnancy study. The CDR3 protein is CASSSTGGPWEAFF. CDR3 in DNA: TGTGCCAGCAGTTCCACAGGGGGACCCTGGGAAGCTTTCTTT.